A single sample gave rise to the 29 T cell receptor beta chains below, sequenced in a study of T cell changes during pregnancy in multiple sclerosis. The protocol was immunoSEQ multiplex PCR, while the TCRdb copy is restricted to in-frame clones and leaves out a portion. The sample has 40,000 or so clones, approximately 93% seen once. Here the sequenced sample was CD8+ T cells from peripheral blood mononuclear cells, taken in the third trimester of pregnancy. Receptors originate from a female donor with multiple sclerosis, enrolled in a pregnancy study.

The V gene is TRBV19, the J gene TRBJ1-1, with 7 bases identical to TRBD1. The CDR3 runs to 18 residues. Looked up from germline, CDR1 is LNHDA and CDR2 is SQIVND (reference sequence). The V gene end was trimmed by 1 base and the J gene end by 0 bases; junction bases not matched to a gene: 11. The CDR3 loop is CASSIVALGQALNTEAFF. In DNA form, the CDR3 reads TGTGCCAGTAGTATAGTCGCCCTCGGACAGGCACTGAACACTGAAGCTTTCTTT.

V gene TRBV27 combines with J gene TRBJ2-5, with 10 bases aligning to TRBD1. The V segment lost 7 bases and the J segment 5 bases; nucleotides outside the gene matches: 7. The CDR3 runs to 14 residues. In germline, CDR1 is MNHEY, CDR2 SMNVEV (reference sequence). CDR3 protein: CASTGTGEGETQYF. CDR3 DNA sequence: TGTGCCAGCACGGGGACAGGGGAAGGGGAGACCCAGTACTTC.

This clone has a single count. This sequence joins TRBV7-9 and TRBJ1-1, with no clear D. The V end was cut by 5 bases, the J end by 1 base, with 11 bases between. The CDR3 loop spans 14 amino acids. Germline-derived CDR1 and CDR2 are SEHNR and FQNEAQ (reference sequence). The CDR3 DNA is TGTGCCAGCAGCGGCGGTAATACGAACACTGAAGCTTTCTTT. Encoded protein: CASSGGNTNTEAFF. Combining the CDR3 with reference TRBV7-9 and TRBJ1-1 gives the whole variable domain DTGVSQNPRHKITKRGQNVTFRCDPISEHNRLYWYRQTLGQGPEFLTYFQNEAQLEKSRLLSDRFSAERPKGSFSTLEIQRTEQGDSAMYLCASSGGNTNTEAFFGQGTRLTVV.

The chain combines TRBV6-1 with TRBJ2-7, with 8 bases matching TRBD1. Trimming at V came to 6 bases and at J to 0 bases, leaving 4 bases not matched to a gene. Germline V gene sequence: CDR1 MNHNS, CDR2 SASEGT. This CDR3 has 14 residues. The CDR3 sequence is CASSGGQGSYEQYF. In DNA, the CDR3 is TGTGCCAGCAGCGGTGGACAGGGCTCCTACGAGCAGTACTTC.

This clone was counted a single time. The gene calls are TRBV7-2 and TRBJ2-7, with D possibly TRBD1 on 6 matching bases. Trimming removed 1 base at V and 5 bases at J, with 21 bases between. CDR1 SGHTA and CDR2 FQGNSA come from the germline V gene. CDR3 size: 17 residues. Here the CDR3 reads CASSLGGLKKILHEQYF. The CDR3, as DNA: TGTGCCAGCAGCTTAGGGGGGCTCAAGAAGATCCTACACGAGCAGTACTTC.

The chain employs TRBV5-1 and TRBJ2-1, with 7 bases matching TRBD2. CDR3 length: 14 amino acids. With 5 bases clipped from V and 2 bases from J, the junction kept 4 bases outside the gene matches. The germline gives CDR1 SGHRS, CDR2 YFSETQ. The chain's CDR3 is CASRGEGTYNEQFF. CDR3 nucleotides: TGCGCCAGCAGAGGGGAGGGGACCTACAATGAGCAGTTCTTC. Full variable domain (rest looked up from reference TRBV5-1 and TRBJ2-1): KAGVTQTPRYLIKTRGQQVTLSCSPISGHRSVSWYQQTPGQGLQFLFEYFSETQRNKGNFPGRFSGRQFSNSRSEMNVSTLELGDSALYLCASRGEGTYNEQFFGPGTRLTVL.

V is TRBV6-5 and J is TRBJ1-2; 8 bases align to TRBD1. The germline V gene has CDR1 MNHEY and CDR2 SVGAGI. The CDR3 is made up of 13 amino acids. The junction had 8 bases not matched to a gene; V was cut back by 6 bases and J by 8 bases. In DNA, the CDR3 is TGTGCCAGCAGCCACGGACAGGGCGGAGGCTACACCTTC. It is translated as CASSHGQGGGYTF.

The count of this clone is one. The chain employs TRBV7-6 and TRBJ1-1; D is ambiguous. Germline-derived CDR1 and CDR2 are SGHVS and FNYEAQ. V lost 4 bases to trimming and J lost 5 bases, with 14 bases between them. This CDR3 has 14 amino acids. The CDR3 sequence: CASSSEGMRTEAFF. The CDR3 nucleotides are TGTGCCAGCAGCTCTGAGGGTATGCGAACTGAAGCTTTCTTT.

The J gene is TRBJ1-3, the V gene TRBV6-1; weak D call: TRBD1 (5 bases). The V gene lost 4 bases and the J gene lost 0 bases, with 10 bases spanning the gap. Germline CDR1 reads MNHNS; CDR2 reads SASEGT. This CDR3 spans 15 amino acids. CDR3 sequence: CASSGRGASGNTIYF. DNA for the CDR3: TGTGCCAGCAGTGGTAGGGGCGCCTCTGGAAACACCATATATTTT.

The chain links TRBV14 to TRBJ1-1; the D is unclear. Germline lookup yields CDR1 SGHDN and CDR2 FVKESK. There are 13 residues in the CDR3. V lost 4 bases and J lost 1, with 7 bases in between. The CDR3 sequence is CASSPYKNTEAFF. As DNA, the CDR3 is TGTGCCAGCAGCCCGTACAAGAACACTGAAGCTTTCTTT. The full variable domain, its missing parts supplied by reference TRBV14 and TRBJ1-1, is EAGVTQFPSHSVIEKGQTVTLRCDPISGHDNLYWYRRVMGKEIKFLLHFVKESKQDESGMPNNRFLAERTGGTYSTLKVQPAELEDSGVYFCASSPYKNTEAFFGQGTRLTVV.

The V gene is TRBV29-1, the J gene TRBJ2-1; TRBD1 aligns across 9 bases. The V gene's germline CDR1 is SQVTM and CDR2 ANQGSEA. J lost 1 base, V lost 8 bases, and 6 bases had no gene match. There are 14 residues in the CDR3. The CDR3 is CSIDRGGSYNEQFF. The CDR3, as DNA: TGCAGCATAGACAGGGGGGGTTCCTACAATGAGCAGTTCTTC.

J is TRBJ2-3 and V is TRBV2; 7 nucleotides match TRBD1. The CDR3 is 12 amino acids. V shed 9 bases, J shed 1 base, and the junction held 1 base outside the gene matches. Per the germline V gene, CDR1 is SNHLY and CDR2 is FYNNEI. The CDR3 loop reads CARTGGTDTQYF. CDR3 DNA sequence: TGTGCCAGAACAGGGGGCACAGATACGCAGTATTTT.

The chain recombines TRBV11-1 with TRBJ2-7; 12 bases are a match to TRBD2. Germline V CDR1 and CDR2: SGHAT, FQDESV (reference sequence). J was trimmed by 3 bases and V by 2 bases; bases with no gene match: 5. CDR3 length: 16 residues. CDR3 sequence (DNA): TGTGCCAGCAGCTTATGGGGGACTAGCGGGTTCTACGAGCAGTACTTC. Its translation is CASSLWGTSGFYEQYF.

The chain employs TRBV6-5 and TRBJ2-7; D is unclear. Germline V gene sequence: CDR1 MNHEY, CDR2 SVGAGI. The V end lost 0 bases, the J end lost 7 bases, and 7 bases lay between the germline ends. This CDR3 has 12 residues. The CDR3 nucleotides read TGTGCCAGCAGTTACTCCAGTTCTGAGCAGTACTTC. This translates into CASSYSSSEQYF.

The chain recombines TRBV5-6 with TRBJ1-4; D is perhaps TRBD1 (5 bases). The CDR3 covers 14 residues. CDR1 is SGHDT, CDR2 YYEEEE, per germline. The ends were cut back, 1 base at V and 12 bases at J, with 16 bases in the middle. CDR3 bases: TGTGCCAGCAGCTTGCAGGACAACTGGGGTGAACTGTTTTTT. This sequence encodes CASSLQDNWGELFF.

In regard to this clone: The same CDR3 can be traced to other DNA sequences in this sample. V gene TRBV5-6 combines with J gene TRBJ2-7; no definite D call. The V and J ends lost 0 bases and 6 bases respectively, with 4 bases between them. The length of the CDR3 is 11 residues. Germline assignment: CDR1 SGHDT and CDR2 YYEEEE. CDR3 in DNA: TGTGCCAGCAGCTTGGCCGGCGAGCAGTACTTC. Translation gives CASSLAGEQYF.

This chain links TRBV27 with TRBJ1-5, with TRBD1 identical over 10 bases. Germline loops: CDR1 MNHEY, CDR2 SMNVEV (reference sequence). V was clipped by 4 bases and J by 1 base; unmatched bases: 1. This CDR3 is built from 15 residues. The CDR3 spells CASSWGQGSNQPQHF. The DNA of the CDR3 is TGTGCCAGCAGTTGGGGACAGGGGAGCAATCAGCCCCAGCATTTT.

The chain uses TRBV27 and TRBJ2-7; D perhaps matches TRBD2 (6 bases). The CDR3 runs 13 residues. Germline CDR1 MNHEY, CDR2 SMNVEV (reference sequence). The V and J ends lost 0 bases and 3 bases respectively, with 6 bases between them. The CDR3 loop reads CASSLSGGYEQYF. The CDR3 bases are TGTGCCAGCAGTTTATCGGGGGGCTACGAGCAGTACTTC.

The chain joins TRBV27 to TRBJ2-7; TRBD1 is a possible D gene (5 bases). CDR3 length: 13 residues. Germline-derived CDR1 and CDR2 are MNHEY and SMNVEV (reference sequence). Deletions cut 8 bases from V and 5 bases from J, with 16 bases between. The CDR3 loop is CASGQGVDHEQYF. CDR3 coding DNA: TGTGCCAGCGGTCAAGGGGTCGACCACGAGCAGTACTTC.

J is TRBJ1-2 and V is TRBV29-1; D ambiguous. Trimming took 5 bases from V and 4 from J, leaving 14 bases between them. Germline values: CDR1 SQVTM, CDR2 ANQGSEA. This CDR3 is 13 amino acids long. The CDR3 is CSVPRGGTYGYTF. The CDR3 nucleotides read TGCAGCGTTCCTCGGGGTGGTACCTATGGCTACACCTTC.

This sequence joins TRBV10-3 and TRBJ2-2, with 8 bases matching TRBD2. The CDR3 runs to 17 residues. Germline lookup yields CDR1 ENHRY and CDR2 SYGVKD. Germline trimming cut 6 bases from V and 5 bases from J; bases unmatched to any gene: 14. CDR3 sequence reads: CAIRETTRGALTGELFF. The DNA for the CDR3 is TGTGCCATCAGGGAGACTACGCGGGGGGCGCTTACCGGGGAGCTGTTTTTT.

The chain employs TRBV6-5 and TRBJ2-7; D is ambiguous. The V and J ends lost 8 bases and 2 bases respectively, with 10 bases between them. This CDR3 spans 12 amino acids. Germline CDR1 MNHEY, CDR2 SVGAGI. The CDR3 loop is CASSGDTYEQYF. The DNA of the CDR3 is TGTGCCAGCTCAGGTGATACCTACGAGCAGTACTTC.

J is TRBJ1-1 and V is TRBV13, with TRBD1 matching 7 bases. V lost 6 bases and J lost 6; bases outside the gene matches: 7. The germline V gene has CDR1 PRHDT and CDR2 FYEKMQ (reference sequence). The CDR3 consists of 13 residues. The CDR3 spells CASRLIGGPEAFF. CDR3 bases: TGTGCCAGCAGGCTCATAGGGGGCCCTGAAGCTTTCTTT.

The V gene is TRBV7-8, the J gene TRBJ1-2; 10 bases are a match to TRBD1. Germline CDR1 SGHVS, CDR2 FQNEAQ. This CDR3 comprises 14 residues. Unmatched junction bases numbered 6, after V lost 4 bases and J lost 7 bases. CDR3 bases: TGTGCCAGCAGCTCCCGTGGGACAGGGGTTGGCTACACCTTC. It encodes CASSSRGTGVGYTF.

CDR3 sequence (DNA): TGCGCCAGCAGCCAAGAAAGCGCGGCCAATGAGCAGTTCTTC. Translated, it gives CASSQESAANEQFF. This chain uses TRBV4-1 with TRBJ2-1; D call uncertain. This CDR3 is 14 amino acids long. Germline V gives CDR1 MGHRA, CDR2 YSYEKL. Trimming took 0 bases from V and 6 from J, leaving 9 bases between them.

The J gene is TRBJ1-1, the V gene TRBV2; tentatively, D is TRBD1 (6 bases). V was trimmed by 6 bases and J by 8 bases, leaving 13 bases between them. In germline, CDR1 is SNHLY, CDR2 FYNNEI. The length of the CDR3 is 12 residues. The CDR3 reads CASRGDDREAFF. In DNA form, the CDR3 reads TGTGCCAGCAGGGGAGACGACAGGGAAGCTTTCTTT.

The chain's CDR3 is CASSVEPDEQFF. The CDR3 DNA reads as TGTGCCAGCAGCGTAGAGCCGGATGAGCAGTTCTTC. The chain has TRBV9 and TRBJ2-1; D not resolved. The germline V gene has CDR1 SGDLS and CDR2 YYNGEE. This CDR3 has 12 residues. V lost 0 bases, J lost 8 bases, and 6 bases lay in between.

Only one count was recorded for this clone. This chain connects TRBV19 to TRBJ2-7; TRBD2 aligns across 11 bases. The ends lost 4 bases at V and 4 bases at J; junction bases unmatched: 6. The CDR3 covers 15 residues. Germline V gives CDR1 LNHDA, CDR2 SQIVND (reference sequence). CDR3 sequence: CASSTTLAGVYEQYF. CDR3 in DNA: TGTGCCAGTAGTACCACACTAGCGGGGGTTTACGAGCAGTACTTC.

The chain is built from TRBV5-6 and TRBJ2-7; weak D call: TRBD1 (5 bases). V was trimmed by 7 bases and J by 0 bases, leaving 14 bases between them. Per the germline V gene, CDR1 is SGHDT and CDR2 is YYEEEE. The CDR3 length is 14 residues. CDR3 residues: CASGTLDNSYEQYF. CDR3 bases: TGTGCCAGCGGAACCCTGGACAACTCCTACGAGCAGTACTTC.